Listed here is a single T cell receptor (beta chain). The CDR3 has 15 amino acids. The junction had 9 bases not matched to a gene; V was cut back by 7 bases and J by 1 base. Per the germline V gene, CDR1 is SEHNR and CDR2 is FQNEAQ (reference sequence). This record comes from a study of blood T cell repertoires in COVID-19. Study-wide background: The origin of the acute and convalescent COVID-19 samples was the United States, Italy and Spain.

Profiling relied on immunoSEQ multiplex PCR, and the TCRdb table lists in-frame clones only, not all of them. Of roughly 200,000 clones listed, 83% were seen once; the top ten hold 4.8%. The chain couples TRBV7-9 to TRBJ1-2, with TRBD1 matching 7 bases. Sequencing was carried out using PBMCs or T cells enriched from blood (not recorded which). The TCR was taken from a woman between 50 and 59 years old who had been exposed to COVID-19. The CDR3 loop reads CASKRGDSRNYGYTF. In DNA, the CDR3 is TGTGCCAGCAAGAGGGGGGACAGTCGTAACTATGGCTACACCTTC.